The subject of this entry is one T cell receptor beta chain. Its antigen is as yet unknown. The data were taken from a study of response to subunit inactivated influenza vaccine. Overall study results and limits: With each seasonal influenza vaccination, the authors suggested, few new T cells are recruited.

Using its own MiXCR run on the RT-PCR reads, TCRdb lists one record per CDR3 protein. This table holds hundreds of thousands of distinct CDR3 sequences, about a fifth found once. The sequence came from a middle-aged man who received an inactivated influenza vaccine. The sample consisted of PBMCs from blood, taken roughly 5 days after vaccination.

CDR3 in DNA: TGCGCCAGCAGCCAAATAGGACACAAAGAGACCCAGTACTTC. It encodes CASSQIGHKETQYF. The chain couples TRBV4-3 to TRBJ2-5, with D possibly being TRBD1 (5 bases). CDR3 length: 14 residues. Trimming cost V 2 bases and J 3 bases, with 10 bases left between them. Germline assignment: CDR1 LGHNA and CDR2 YSLEER.